One and the same sample provided the 20 T cell receptor beta chains below, sequenced in a study of T-cell reconstitution after alpha-beta-depleted transplantation in children. Preparing the TCRbeta library involved the use of unique molecular identifiers. MiXCR, applied by TCRdb to the PCR reads, yields one record per CDR3 protein. The sample comprises about 980,000 distinct CDR3 sequences, 25% to 35% of which are singletons, and over 25% rests with the top ten. The starting material was PBMCs, mostly from graft donor cells, obtained 360 days after TCRalphabeta/CD19-depleted stem cell transplant. These receptors were taken from a boy under three years old who had a stem cell transplant for SCID, so the T cells may come from the graft donor.

Only one count was recorded for this clonotype. CDR3 in DNA: TGTGCCAGCAGCGTATCGGAATCCGGGACCCAGTACTTC. Translating gives CASSVSESGTQYF. The chain carries TRBV9 and TRBJ2-5, with D unclear. Deletions cut 1 base from V and 7 bases from J, with 11 bases between. The CDR3 runs to 13 residues. Germline-derived CDR1 and CDR2 are SGDLS and YYNGEE.

This clonotype came up a few times. The chain recombines TRBV12-3 or TRBV12-4 with TRBJ2-1; 14 nucleotides match TRBD2. Unmatched junction bases numbered 3, after V lost 1 base and J lost 7 bases. This CDR3 has 16 residues. CDR3 amino acids: CASSLVGTSGGNEQFF. In DNA form, the CDR3 reads TGTGCCAGCAGTTTAGTTGGGACTAGCGGGGGTAATGAGCAGTTCTTC.

The chain employs TRBV20-1 and TRBJ2-4; D might be TRBD2 (5 bases). The CDR3 sequence is 14 residues long. Germline lookup yields CDR1 DFQATT and CDR2 SNEGSKA (reference sequence). The ends were cut back, 7 bases at V and 0 bases at J, with 13 bases in the middle. In nucleotides, the CDR3 is TGCAGTGTGGAGAGGGAATTAGCCAAAAACATTCAGTACTTC. Amino acid sequence: CSVERELAKNIQYF.

The chain carries TRBV12-3 or TRBV12-4 and TRBJ2-3; D may be TRBD2 (7 bases). Trimming cost V 10 bases and J 5 bases, with 16 bases left between them. The CDR3 covers 13 residues. CDR3 amino acids: CAIGGRGGDTQYF. CDR3 DNA sequence: TGTGCCATCGGGGGGCGGGGAGGAGATACGCAGTATTTT.

This clonotype has more than one count but fewer than ten. The chain recombines TRBV5-1 with TRBJ1-6; D gene uncertain. V lost 3 bases and J lost 6, with 4 bases in between. The germline V gene has CDR1 SGHRS and CDR2 YFSETQ. This CDR3 spans 12 amino acids. The CDR3 region is CASSSSNSPLHF. In DNA, the CDR3 is TGCGCCAGCAGCTCCAGTAATTCACCCCTCCACTTT.

This clonotype was seen more than once but under ten times. This chain links TRBV20-1 with TRBJ1-5; D call uncertain. Germline V gene sequence: CDR1 DFQATT, CDR2 SNEGSKA (reference sequence). The length of the CDR3 is 14 residues. V lost 0 bases, J lost 3 bases, and 9 bases lay in between. DNA for the CDR3: TGCAGTGCTAGAGAACTGATGAACAATCAGCCCCAGCATTTT. This codes for CSARELMNNQPQHF.

The CDR3, as DNA: TGCGCCAGCAGCCAAGGGTTCCGCGAAAAACTGTTTTTT. It codes for CASSQGFREKLFF. This chain joins TRBV4-1 and TRBJ1-4; D not certain. Germline lookup yields CDR1 MGHRA and CDR2 YSYEKL. The length of the CDR3 is 13 residues. Trimming took 1 base from V and 8 from J, leaving 8 bases between them.

The chain combines TRBV29-1 with TRBJ2-3, with D hard to call. The CDR3 is 14 amino acids. Germline loops: CDR1 SQVTM, CDR2 ANQGSEA. V gave up 5 bases and J gave up 3 bases, with 15 bases separating them. CDR3 DNA: TGCAGCGTTAGGGTGAGGTCTGGGACAGATACGCAGTATTTT. It encodes CSVRVRSGTDTQYF.

This sequence joins TRBV5-5 and TRBJ1-5, with 11 bases identical to TRBD1. Germline assignment: CDR1 SGHKS and CDR2 YYEKEE (reference sequence). V shed 4 bases and J 7 bases; nucleotides not matched to a gene: 7. CDR3 length: 15 residues. CDR3 bases: TGTGCCAGCAGCGGAGGACAGGGGGCAGGGCAGCCCCAGCATTTT. It translates to CASSGGQGAGQPQHF. Combining the CDR3 with reference TRBV5-5 and TRBJ1-5 gives the whole variable domain DAGVTQSPTHLIKTRGQQVTLRCSPISGHKSVSWYQQVLGQGPQFIFQYYEKEERGRGNFPDRFSARQFPNYSSELNVNALLLGDSALYLCASSGGQGAGQPQHFGDGTRLSIL.

The chain is built from TRBV20-1 and TRBJ2-5, with 8 positions matching TRBD2. V dropped 6 bases and J dropped 5; count of bases not matched to a gene: 8. This CDR3 is built from 13 residues. In germline, CDR1 is DFQATT, CDR2 SNEGSKA (reference sequence). This CDR3 reads CSAQLAGMETQYF. The CDR3 nucleotides read TGCAGTGCACAATTAGCGGGGATGGAGACCCAGTACTTC.

This clonotype was observed a few times. This sequence joins TRBV18 and TRBJ2-7; unclear D gene. Per germline, CDR1 KGHSH and CDR2 LQKENI. Trimming cost V 3 bases and J 4 bases, with 13 bases left between them. The CDR3 is made up of 14 amino acids. DNA of the CDR3: TGTGCCAGCTCACCCCATTCAACCGTTTACGAGCAGTACTTC. Encoded protein: CASSPHSTVYEQYF.

V is TRBV12-3 or TRBV12-4 and J is TRBJ2-5, with D uncertain. This CDR3 region has 12 residues. The V end was cut by 5 bases, the J end by 5 bases, with 9 bases between. The CDR3 DNA sequence: TGTGCCAGCAGTAGCATAGGGGAGACCCAGTACTTC. It encodes CASSSIGETQYF.

The V gene is TRBV20-1, the J gene TRBJ2-7; the match to TRBD1 covers 10 bases. The CDR3 has 13 residues. The V segment lost 5 bases and the J segment 4 bases; nucleotides outside the gene matches: 5. Germline V gene data show CDR1 as DFQATT and CDR2 as SNEGSKA (reference sequence). This CDR3 is CSAARDRGYEQYF. DNA for the CDR3: TGCAGTGCTGCCCGGGACAGGGGTTACGAGCAGTACTTC.

Only a few counts were recorded for this clonotype. The J gene is TRBJ2-1, the V gene TRBV4-1; 16 bases fit TRBD2. V lost 3 bases, J lost 7 bases, and 15 bases stayed unmatched. CDR1 and CDR2 from the germline V gene are MGHRA and YSYEKL. The CDR3 has 20 amino acids. The CDR3 region is CASSHRGTSGGAVGENEQFF. The CDR3 region has the DNA TGCGCCAGCAGCCACCGGGGGACTAGCGGGGGGGCCGTTGGTGAGAATGAGCAGTTCTTC.

V gene TRBV10-3 combines with J gene TRBJ2-1, with D possibly matching TRBD2 (7 bases). This CDR3 contains 16 residues. Deletions cut 2 bases from V and 9 bases from J, with 20 bases between. CDR1 is ENHRY, CDR2 SYGVKD, per germline. The CDR3 nucleotides read TGTGCCATCAGTGAGCCCCCCCACGGACTAGGGGGTGAGCAGTTCTTC. Its translation is CAISEPPHGLGGEQFF.

A few counts support this clonotype. The chain joins TRBV2 to TRBJ1-5; 7 nucleotides line up with TRBD1. Unmatched junction bases numbered 7, after V lost 6 bases and J lost 2 bases. The CDR3 is made up of 15 amino acids. Germline V gene data show CDR1 as SNHLY and CDR2 as FYNNEI. CDR3 bases: TGTGCCAGCAGGAAGGACAGGCAAGGCAATCAGCCCCAGCATTTT. It yields the protein CASRKDRQGNQPQHF.

The chain is built from TRBV28 and TRBJ2-7; D is unresolved. CDR3 length: 12 amino acids. CDR1 and CDR2 (germline): MDHEN, SYDVKM. V lost 4 bases and J 2 bases, leaving 6 bases between the germline ends. The CDR3 loop is CASSSKPYEQYF. CDR3 DNA sequence: TGTGCCAGCAGTTCGAAACCCTACGAGCAGTACTTC.

J is TRBJ2-7 and V is TRBV12-3 or TRBV12-4, with D perhaps matching TRBD1 (5 bases). V gave up 5 bases and J gave up 4 bases, with 18 bases separating them. This CDR3 has 15 amino acids. This CDR3 reads CASSPGTGWTYEQYF. The CDR3 coding sequence is TGTGCCAGCAGTCCCGGAACAGGATGGACGTACGAGCAGTACTTC.

This clonotype has just a few counts. This chain joins TRBV30 and TRBJ2-2, with D maybe TRBD1 (6 bases). The CDR3 has 13 residues. Trimming took 8 bases from V and 0 from J, leaving 10 bases between them. Germline lookup yields CDR1 GTSNPN and CDR2 SVGIG (reference sequence). The CDR3 here is CAGGQSNTGELFF. As DNA, the CDR3 is TGTGCCGGAGGACAGTCGAACACCGGGGAGCTGTTTTTT.

The gene calls are TRBV4-1 and TRBJ2-7; either TRBD1 or TRBD2 may fit D (6 bases each). The CDR3 length is 17 residues. Between the trimmed V and J ends, which lost 4 bases and 1 base, there was a span of 20 bases. Germline-derived CDR1 and CDR2 are MGHRA and YSYEKL. The CDR3 here is CASSPQEGGRYSYEQYF. The CDR3 nucleotides read TGCGCCAGCAGCCCCCAGGAGGGGGGAAGGTATTCCTACGAGCAGTACTTC.